These 17 T cell receptor beta chains were all obtained from the same sample, sequenced in a study of CD8 T cells in ankylosing spondylitis. Using its own MiXCR run on the 5' RACE reads, TCRdb lists one record per CDR3 protein. The table records roughly 64,000 distinct CDR3 sequences, more than 5.5% of them present only once. The sample comprised synovial fluid, either unsorted or a sorted T cell fraction (not recorded which). The receptors come from a male donor with ankylosing spondylitis.

This chain connects TRBV7-9 to TRBJ2-1; 8 nucleotides match TRBD2. Germline assignment: CDR1 SEHNR and CDR2 FQNEAQ (reference sequence). The CDR3 is 15 residues long. V was pared by 6 bases and J by 2 bases, with 6 bases of the junction left unmatched. The CDR3 here is CASSPAAGAYNEQFF. For the CDR3, the DNA is TGTGCCAGCAGTCCGGCAGCGGGAGCCTACAATGAGCAGTTCTTC.

The sample holds a few counts of this clonotype. The chain has TRBV3-1 and TRBJ2-3; D is possibly TRBD2 (8 bases). In germline, CDR1 is LGHDT, CDR2 YNNKEL (reference sequence). The CDR3 has 15 amino acids. The V gene lost 5 bases and the J gene lost 4 bases, with 16 bases spanning the gap. CDR3 in DNA: TGTGCCAGCAGCATGAGTAGCGGGACAGCAGATACGCAGTATTTT. It is translated as CASSMSSGTADTQYF.

This clonotype was counted at least ten times. The chain has TRBV12-3 or TRBV12-4 and TRBJ1-3; TRBD1 aligns across 7 bases. This CDR3 is 15 amino acids long. The ends lost 6 bases at V and 1 base at J; junction bases unmatched: 6. The CDR3, as DNA: TGTGCCAGCAGCAGACAGGGTTTTTCTGGAAACACCATATATTTT. This encodes CASSRQGFSGNTIYF.

The sample holds many counts of this clonotype. The chain is built from TRBV28 and TRBJ1-2; D possibly corresponds to TRBD1 (6 bases). Germline V lookup: CDR1 MDHEN, CDR2 SYDVKM. This CDR3 spans 16 amino acids. V lost 5 bases, J lost 4 bases, and 20 bases lay in between. The CDR3 spells CASSGSPTQGRYGYTF. CDR3 sequence (DNA): TGTGCCAGCAGTGGCTCTCCTACCCAGGGGCGCTATGGCTACACCTTC.

Many counts were recorded for this clonotype. V usage is TRBV6-5 and J usage is TRBJ2-2; TRBD2 is a possible D gene (6 bases). Trimming took off 8 bases at V and 2 bases at J, with 6 bases between the two ends. CDR1 MNHEY and CDR2 SVGAGI come from the germline V gene. The CDR3 has 12 residues. In nucleotides, the CDR3 is TGTGCCAGCGCGGGAAACACCGGGGAGCTGTTTTTT. The encoded protein is CASAGNTGELFF.

This clonotype was detected many times. The chain links TRBV5-4 to TRBJ2-5; D not resolved. The CDR3 spans 14 residues. Germline V gene sequence: CDR1 SGHNT, CDR2 YYREEE (reference sequence). With 1 base removed from V and 1 base from J, the gap between germline ends came to 8 bases. The CDR3 DNA sequence: TGTGCCAGCAGCTTGCAAGGGCTCCAAGAGACCCAGTACTTC. Protein sequence: CASSLQGLQETQYF.

The V gene is TRBV3-1, the J gene TRBJ1-1; weak D call: TRBD1 (6 bases). V was clipped by 1 base and J by 1 base, with 16 bases between them. Germline V gene lookup returns CDR1 LGHDT and CDR2 YNNKEL (reference sequence). This CDR3 comprises 17 residues. The DNA of the CDR3 is TGTGCCAGCAGCCAAGTTTTGGTGCAGGGGCAGAACACTGAAGCTTTCTTT. Amino acid sequence: CASSQVLVQGQNTEAFF.

V gene TRBV5-1 combines with J gene TRBJ2-7, with 9 bases identical to TRBD1. The CDR3 length is 13 residues. J lost 5 bases, V lost 3 bases, and 3 bases had no gene match. From germline, CDR1 is SGHRS and CDR2 YFSETQ. The CDR3 here is CASSYGTGNEQYF. CDR3 bases: TGCGCCAGCAGCTACGGGACAGGGAACGAGCAGTACTTC.

By proportion, this clonotype is medium-sized (0.01 to 0.1%). The chain is built from TRBV7-6 and TRBJ2-3; TRBD2 aligns across 8 bases. CDR1 and CDR2 from the germline V gene are SGHVS and FNYEAQ. The J segment lost 3 bases and the V segment lost 6 bases, leaving 8 bases of the junction unmatched. The CDR3 spans 15 residues. CDR3 nucleotides: TGTGCCAGCAGTGGGGGACTAGAGGCGACAGATACGCAGTATTTT. It yields the protein CASSGGLEATDTQYF.

This clonotype was seen only a few times. The genes are TRBV4-3 and TRBJ2-3; 8 bases align to TRBD2. The germline V gene has CDR1 LGHNA and CDR2 YSLEER. This CDR3 region has 15 residues. V was pared by 3 bases and J by 5 bases, with 7 bases of the junction left unmatched. This chain's CDR3 is CASSQAGRAEDTQYF. DNA for the CDR3: TGCGCCAGCAGCCAGGCCGGGAGGGCCGAAGATACGCAGTATTTT.

This chain joins TRBV18 and TRBJ2-7, with D unresolved. The germline V and J ends were trimmed by 2 bases and 6 bases, with 14 bases remaining between them. The CDR3 length is 14 residues. Germline V gene lookup returns CDR1 KGHSH and CDR2 LQKENI. The CDR3 DNA sequence: TGTGCCAGCTCACCAACCTCAGGAGTCCCCGAGCAGTACTTC. Translated: CASSPTSGVPEQYF.

Many counts were recorded for this clonotype. The chain employs TRBV20-1 and TRBJ1-1; no definite D call. Germline V lookup: CDR1 DFQATT, CDR2 SNEGSKA (reference sequence). The CDR3 totals 12 residues. Trimming took 3 bases from V and 11 from J, leaving 16 bases between them. DNA of the CDR3: TGCAGTGCTAGTGATAAGGCCCTATCGGCTTTCTTT. This encodes CSASDKALSAFF.

This clonotype was counted at least ten times. This sequence joins TRBV27 and TRBJ2-5; D is undetermined. V was cut by 2 bases and J by 2 bases, with 9 bases left in between. The CDR3 has 14 residues. Germline V gene data show CDR1 as MNHEY and CDR2 as SMNVEV (reference sequence). The CDR3 protein is CASSLIPTQETQYF. The CDR3 bases are TGTGCCAGCAGTTTAATCCCCACACAAGAGACCCAGTACTTC.

This clonotype was seen repeatedly, ten times or more. This rearrangement joins TRBV7-2 to TRBJ2-7; 14 nucleotides match TRBD2. Germline V gene data show CDR1 as SGHTA and CDR2 as FQGNSA. The V segment lost 0 bases and the J segment 3 bases; nucleotides outside the gene matches: 4. This CDR3 region has 17 residues. In DNA form, the CDR3 reads TGTGCCAGCAGCTTAGCGGTGACTAGCGGGAGGGGCTACGAGCAGTACTTC. Encoded protein: CASSLAVTSGRGYEQYF.

The sample holds many counts of this clonotype. This chain connects TRBV7-2 to TRBJ2-7; D is possibly TRBD2 (6 bases). The ends were cut back, 4 bases at V and 3 bases at J, with 10 bases in the middle. Per germline, CDR1 SGHTA and CDR2 FQGNSA. This CDR3 has 13 amino acids. CDR3 residues: CASSWDLNYEQYF. The CDR3 bases are TGTGCCAGCAGCTGGGACTTAAACTACGAGCAGTACTTC.

In this sample, this clonotype turned up many times. As DNA, the CDR3 is TGTGCCAGCAGCCCCCGACTAGCGGGAGTCAAGGATGAGCAGTTCTTC. This codes for CASSPRLAGVKDEQFF. The chain couples TRBV7-2 to TRBJ2-1, with 12 bases that match TRBD2. This CDR3 is 16 amino acids long. Germline CDR1 and CDR2: SGHTA and FQGNSA. The ends lost 5 bases at V and 8 bases at J; junction bases unmatched: 10.

Ten or more counts support this clonotype. The chain recombines TRBV20-1 with TRBJ2-1, with 8 bases that match TRBD2. The CDR3 has 14 amino acids. The germline V gene has CDR1 DFQATT and CDR2 SNEGSKA (reference sequence). Germline trimming cut 3 bases from V and 9 bases from J; bases unmatched to any gene: 10. CDR3 sequence reads: CSASDGTRFSEQFF. CDR3 in DNA: TGCAGTGCTAGCGACGGGACTAGATTTAGTGAGCAGTTCTTC.